The source of this T cell receptor (beta chain) is a study of cytomegalovirus exposure and HLA in healthy donors. Looking at the study overall: Both the 100 to 150 validation repertoires and the approximately 700 first-cohort repertoires used the same platform, as reported by a later analysis.

The repertoire was sequenced with immunoSEQ multiplex PCR; TCRdb's copy has only in-frame clones and lacks some. Found here are about 180,000 clones, around nine tenths of them singletons; the top ten hold approximately 1.5%. As for this clone: Its antigen is unknown.

CDR1 is SGHAT, CDR2 FQNNGV, per germline. The length of the CDR3 is 16 residues. The V gene end was trimmed by 5 bases and the J gene end by 6 bases; junction bases not matched to a gene: 13. Study-wide points: A few CMV-associated chains were confirmed in vitro to be specific for CMV antigens.

Sequenced input: PBMCs. This receptor was obtained from a woman between 25 and 40 years old in good health and CMV-seronegative. The gene calls are TRBV11-2 and TRBJ1-2; 9 bases align to TRBD1. The CDR3 DNA is TGTGCCAGCAGCCTGATACAGGGGGCCAATTCAGATGGCTACACCTTC. The encoded protein is CASSLIQGANSDGYTF.